This T cell receptor beta chain appears in the sequencing data of a study of blood T cell repertoires in COVID-19. Profiling relied on immunoSEQ multiplex PCR, and the TCRdb table lists in-frame clones only, not all of them. The table lists about 170,000 clones, approximately 84% of them singletons. V dropped 2 bases and J dropped 6; count of bases not matched to a gene: 7. The length of the CDR3 is 15 residues. Germline CDR1 SGDLS, CDR2 YYNGEE. Specimen: peripheral blood. This receptor was taken from a woman at least 80 years old with COVID-19, enrolled during active disease. This chain connects TRBV9 to TRBJ1-4, with TRBD1 matching over 7 bases. As DNA, the CDR3 is TGTGCCAGCAGCGTTTCACAGGGGTTTCATGAAAAACTGTTTTTT. Encoded protein: CASSVSQGFHEKLFF.